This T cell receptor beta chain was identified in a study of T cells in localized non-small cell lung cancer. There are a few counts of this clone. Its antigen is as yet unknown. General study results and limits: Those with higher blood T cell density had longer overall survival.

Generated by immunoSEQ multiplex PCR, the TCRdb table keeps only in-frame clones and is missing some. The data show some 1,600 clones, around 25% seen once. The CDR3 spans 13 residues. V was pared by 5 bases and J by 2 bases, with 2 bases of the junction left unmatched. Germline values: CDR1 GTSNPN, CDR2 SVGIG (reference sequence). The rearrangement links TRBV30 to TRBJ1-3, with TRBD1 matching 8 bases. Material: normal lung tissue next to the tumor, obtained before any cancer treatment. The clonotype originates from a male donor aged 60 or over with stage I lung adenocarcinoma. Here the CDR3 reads CAWLTGAGNTIYF. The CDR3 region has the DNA TGTGCCTGGTTGACAGGGGCTGGAAACACCATATATTTT.